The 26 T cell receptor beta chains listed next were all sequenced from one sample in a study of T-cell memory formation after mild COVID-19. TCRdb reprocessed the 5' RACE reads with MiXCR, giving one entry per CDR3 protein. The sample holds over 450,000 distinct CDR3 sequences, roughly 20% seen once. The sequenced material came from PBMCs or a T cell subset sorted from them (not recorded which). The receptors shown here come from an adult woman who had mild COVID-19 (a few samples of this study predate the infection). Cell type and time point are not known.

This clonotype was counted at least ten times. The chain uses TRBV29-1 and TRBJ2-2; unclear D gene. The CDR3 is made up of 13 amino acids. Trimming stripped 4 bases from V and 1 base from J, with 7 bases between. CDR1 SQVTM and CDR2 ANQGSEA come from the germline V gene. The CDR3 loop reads CSVVAGNTGELFF. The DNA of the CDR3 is TGCAGCGTTGTGGCAGGGAACACCGGGGAGCTGTTTTTT.

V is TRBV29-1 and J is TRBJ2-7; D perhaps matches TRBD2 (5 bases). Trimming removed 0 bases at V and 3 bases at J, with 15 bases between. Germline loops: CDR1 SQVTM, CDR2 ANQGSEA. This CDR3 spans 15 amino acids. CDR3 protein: CSVEEGTRVGYEQYF. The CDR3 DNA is TGCAGCGTTGAAGAAGGTACTAGGGTCGGCTACGAGCAGTACTTC.

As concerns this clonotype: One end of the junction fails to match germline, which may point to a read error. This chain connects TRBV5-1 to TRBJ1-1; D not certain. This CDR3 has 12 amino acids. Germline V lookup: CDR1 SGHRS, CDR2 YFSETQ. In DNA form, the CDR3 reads TGCGCCAGCCGCTTGGTGAACACTGAAGCTTTCTTT. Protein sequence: CASRLVNTEAFF.

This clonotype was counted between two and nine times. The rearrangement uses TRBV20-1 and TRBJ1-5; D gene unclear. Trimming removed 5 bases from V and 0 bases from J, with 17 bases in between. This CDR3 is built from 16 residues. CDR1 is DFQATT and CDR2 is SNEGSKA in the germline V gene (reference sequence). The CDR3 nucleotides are TGCAGTGCTCCCCTCGACGGGATCTATAGCAATCAGCCCCAGCATTTT. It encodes CSAPLDGIYSNQPQHF.

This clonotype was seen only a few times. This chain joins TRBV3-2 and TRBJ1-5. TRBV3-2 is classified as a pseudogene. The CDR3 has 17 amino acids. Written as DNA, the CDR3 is TGTGCCAGCAGCCGCCGACGGACTATTGAAGGCAATCAGCCCCAGCATTTT. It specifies CASSRRRTIEGNQPQHF.

CDR3 loop: CASSQEVRKVNTEAFF. Written as DNA, the CDR3 is TGCGCCAGCAGCCAAGAAGTACGGAAAGTGAACACTGAAGCTTTCTTT. J is TRBJ1-1 and V is TRBV4-1; D unclear. Between the trimmed V and J ends, which lost 0 bases and 0 bases, there was a span of 11 bases. This CDR3 comprises 16 residues. CDR1 and CDR2 from the germline V gene are MGHRA and YSYEKL.

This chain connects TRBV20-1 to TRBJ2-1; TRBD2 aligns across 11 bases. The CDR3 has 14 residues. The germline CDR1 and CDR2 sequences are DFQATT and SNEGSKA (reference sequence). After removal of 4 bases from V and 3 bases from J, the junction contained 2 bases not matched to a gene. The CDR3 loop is CSANLAGGYNEQFF. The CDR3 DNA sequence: TGCAGTGCTAACCTAGCGGGAGGCTACAATGAGCAGTTCTTC.

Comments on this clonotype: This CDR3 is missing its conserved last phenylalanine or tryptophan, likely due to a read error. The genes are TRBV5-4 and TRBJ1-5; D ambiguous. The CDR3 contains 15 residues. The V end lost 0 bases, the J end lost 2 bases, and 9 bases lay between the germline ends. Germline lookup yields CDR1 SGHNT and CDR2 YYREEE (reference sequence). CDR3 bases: TGTGCCAGCAGCTTGGACGGAGGCGGCAATCAGCCCCAGCATTCT. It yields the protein CASSLDGGGNQPQHS.

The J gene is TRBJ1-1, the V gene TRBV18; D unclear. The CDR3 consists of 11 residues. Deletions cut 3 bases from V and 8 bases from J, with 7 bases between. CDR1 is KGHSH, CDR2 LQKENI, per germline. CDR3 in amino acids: CASSPEREAFF. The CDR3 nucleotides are TGTGCCAGCTCACCGGAGCGGGAAGCTTTCTTT. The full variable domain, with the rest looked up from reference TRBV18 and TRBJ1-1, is NAGVMQNPRHLVRRRGQEARLRCSPMKGHSHVYWYRQLPEEGLKFMVYLQKENIIDESGMPKERFSAEFPKEGPSILRIQQVVRGDSAAYFCASSPEREAFFGQGTRLTVV.

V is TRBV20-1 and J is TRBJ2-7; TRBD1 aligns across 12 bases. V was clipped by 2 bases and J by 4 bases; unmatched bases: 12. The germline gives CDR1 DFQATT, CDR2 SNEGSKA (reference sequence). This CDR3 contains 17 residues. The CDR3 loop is CSARLFLGQGAKYEQYF. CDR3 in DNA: TGCAGTGCTAGACTTTTCTTGGGACAGGGGGCAAAATACGAGCAGTACTTC.

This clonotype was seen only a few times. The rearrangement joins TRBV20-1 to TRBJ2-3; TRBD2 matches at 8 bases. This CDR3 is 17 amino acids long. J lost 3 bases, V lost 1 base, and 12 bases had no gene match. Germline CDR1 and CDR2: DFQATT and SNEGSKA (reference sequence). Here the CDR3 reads CSARAPSGSWITDTQYF. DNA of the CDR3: TGCAGTGCTAGAGCTCCAAGCGGGAGTTGGATAACAGATACGCAGTATTTT.

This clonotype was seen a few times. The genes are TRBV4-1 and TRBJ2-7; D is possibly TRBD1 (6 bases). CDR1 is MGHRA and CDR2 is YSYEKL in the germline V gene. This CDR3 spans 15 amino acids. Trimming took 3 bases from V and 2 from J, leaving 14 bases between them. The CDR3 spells CASSQTGHTAYEQYF. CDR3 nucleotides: TGCGCCAGCAGCCAGACGGGACATACCGCCTACGAGCAGTACTTC.

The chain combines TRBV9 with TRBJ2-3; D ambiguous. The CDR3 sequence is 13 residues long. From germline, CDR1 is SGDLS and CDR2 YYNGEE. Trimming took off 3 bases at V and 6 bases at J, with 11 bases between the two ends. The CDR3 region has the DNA TGTGCCAGCAGCGCCCCCGCCCGCGATACGCAGTATTTT. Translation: CASSAPARDTQYF.

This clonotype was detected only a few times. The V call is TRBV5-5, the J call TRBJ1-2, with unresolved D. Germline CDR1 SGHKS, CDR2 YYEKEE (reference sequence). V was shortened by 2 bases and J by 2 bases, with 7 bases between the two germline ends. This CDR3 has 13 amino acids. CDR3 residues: CASSFSVNYGYTF. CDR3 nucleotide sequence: TGTGCCAGCAGCTTTTCGGTCAACTATGGCTACACCTTC.

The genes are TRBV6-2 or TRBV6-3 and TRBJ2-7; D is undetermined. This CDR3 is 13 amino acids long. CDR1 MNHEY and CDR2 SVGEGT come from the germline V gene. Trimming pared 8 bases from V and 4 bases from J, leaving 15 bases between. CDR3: CASLLRQDYEQYF. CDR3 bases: TGTGCCAGCCTCCTCCGCCAAGATTACGAGCAGTACTTC.

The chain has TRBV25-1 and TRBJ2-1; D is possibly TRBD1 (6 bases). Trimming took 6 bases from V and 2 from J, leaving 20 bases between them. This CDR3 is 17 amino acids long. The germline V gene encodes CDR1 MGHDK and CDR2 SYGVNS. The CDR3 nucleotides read TGTGCCAGCAGCCGGTCTGGGGGCTCCTATACCTACAATGAGCAGTTCTTC. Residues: CASSRSGGSYTYNEQFF.

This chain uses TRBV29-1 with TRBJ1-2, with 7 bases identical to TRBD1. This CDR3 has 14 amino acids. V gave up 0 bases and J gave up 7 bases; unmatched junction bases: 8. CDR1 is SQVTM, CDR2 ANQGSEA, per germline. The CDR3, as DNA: TGCAGCGTTGAAGATCGAGGGACAGAGTTTGGCTACACCTTC. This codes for CSVEDRGTEFGYTF.

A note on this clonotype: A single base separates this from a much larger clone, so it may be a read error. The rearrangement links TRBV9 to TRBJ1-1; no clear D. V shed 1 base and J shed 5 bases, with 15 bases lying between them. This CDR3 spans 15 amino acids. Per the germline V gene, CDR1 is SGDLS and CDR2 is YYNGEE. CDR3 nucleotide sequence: TGTGCCAGCAGCGTACTGGGCTCCATTGGAACTGAAGCTTTCTTT. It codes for CASSVLGSIGTEAFF.

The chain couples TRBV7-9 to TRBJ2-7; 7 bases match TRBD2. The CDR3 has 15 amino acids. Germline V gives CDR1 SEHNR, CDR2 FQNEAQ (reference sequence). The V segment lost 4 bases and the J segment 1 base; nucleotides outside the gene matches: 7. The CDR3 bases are TGTGCCAGCAGCTACGGACTAGTCGGTTCCTACGAGCAGTACTTC. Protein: CASSYGLVGSYEQYF.

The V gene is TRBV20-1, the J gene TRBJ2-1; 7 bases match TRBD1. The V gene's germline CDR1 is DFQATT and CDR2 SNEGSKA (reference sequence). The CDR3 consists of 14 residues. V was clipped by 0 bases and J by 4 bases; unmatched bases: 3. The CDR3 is CSARDRGQYNEQFF. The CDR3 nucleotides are TGCAGTGCTAGAGATAGGGGACAGTACAATGAGCAGTTCTTC.

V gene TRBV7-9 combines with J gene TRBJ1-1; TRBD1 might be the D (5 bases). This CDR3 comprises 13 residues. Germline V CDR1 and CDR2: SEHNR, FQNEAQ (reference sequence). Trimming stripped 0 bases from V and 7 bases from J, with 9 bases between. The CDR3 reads CASSLAGGGEAFF. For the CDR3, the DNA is TGTGCCAGCAGCTTAGCAGGCGGGGGTGAAGCTTTCTTT.

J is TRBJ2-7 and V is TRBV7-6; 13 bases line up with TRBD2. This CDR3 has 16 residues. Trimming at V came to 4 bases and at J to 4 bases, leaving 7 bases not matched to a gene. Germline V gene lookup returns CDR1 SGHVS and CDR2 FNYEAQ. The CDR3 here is CASSSGPLAGGYEQYF. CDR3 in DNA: TGTGCCAGCAGCTCCGGACCACTAGCGGGAGGGTACGAGCAGTACTTC.

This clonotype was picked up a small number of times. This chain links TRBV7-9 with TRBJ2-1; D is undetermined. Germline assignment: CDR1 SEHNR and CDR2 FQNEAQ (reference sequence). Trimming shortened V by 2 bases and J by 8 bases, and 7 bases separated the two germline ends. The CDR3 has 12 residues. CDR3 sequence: CASSLRLDEQFF. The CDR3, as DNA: TGTGCCAGCAGCTTAAGGTTAGATGAGCAGTTCTTC.

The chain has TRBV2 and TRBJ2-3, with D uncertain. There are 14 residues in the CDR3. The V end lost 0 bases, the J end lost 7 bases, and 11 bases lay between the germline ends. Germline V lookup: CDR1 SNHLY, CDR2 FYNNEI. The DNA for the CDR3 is TGTGCCAGCAGTGAAGCGCCGACCTCGAATACGCAGTATTTT. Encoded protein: CASSEAPTSNTQYF.

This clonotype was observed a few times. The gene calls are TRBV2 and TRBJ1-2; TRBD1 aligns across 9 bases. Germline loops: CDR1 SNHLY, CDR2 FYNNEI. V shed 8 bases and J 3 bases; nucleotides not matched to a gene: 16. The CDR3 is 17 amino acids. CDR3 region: CASRPILRDREDYGYTF. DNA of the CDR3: TGTGCCAGCCGGCCTATACTCCGGGACAGGGAGGACTATGGCTACACCTTC.

Here the CDR3 DNA reads TGTGCCAGCGCCGGAAACGTAGGGGCGAGTTTATCTGGGGCCAACGTCCTGACTTTC. It specifies CASAGNVGASLSGANVLTF. The rearrangement joins TRBV7-9 to TRBJ2-6, with D possibly being TRBD1 (5 bases). V gave up 8 bases and J gave up 1 base, with 24 bases separating them. This CDR3 contains 19 residues. Germline CDR1 is SEHNR and CDR2 is FQNEAQ (reference sequence).